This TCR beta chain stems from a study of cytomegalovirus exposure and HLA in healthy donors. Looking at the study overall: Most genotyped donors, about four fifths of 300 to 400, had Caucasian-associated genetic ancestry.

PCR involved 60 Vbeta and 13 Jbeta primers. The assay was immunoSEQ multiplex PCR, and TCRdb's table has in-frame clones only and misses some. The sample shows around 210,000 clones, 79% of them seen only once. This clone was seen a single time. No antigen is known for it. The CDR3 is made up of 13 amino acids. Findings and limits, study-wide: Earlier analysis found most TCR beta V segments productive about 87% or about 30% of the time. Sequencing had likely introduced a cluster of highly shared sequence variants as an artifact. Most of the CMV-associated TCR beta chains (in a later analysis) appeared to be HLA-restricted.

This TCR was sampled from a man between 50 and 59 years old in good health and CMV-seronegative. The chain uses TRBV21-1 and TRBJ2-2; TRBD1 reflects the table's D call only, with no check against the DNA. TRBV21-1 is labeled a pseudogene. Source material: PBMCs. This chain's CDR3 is CARICRGTGELFF. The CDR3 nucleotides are TGTGCCAGAATCTGCAGGGGCACCGGGGAGCTGTTTTTT.